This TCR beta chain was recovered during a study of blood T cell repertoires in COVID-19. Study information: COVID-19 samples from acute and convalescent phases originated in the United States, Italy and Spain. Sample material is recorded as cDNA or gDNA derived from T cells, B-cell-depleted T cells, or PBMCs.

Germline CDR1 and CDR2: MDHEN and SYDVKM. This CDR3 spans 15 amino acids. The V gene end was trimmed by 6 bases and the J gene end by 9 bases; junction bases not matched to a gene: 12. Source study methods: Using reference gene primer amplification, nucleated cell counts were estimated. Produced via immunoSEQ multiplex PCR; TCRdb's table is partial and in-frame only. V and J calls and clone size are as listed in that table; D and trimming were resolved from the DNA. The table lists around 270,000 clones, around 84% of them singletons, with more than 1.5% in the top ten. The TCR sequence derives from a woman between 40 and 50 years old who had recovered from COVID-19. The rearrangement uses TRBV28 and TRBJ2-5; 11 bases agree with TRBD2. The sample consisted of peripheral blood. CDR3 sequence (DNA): TGTGCCAGCAGGGATGCCGGGACTAGCGGAGGGGCCCAGTACTTC. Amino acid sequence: CASRDAGTSGGAQYF.